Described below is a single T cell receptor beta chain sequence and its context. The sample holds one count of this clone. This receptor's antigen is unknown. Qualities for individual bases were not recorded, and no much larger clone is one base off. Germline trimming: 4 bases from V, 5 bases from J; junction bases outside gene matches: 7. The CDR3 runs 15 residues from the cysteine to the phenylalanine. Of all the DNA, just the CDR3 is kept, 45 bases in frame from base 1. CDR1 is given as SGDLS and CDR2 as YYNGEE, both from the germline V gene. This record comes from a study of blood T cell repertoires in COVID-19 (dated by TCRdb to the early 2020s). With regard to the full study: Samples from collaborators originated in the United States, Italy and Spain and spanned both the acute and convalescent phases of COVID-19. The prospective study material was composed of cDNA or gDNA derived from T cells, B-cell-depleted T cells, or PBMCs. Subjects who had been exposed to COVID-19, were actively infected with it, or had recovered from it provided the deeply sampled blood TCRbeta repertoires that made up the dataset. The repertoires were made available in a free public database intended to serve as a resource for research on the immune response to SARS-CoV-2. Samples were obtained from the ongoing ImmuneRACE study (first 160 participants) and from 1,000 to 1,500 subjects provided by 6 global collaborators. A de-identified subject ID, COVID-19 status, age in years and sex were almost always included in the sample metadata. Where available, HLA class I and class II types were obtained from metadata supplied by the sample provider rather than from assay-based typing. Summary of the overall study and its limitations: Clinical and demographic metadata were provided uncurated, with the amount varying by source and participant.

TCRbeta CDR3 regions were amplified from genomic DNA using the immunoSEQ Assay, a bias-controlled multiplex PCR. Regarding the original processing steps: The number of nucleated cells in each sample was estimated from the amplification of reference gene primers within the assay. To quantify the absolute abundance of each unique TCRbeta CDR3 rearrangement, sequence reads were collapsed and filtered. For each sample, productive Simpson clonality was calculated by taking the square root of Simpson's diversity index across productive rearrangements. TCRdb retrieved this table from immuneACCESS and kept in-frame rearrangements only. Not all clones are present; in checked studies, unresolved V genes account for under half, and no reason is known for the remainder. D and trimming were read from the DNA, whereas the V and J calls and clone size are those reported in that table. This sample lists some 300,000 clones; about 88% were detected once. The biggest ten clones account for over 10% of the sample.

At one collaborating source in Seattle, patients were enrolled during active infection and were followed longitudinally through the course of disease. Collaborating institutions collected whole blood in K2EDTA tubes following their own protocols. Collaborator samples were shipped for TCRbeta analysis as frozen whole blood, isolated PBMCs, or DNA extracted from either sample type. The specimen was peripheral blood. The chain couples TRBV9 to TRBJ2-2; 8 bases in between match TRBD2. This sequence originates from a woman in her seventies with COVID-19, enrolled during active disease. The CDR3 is CASSPGGLDTGELFF. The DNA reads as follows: TGTGCCAGCAGCCCCGGGGGACTAGATACCGGGGAGCTGTTTTTT.